This TCR beta chain was observed in a study of T cell responses to AZD1222 COVID-19 vaccine (dated by TCRdb to the early 2020s). The study in broad terms: AZD1222 recipients given second doses at about 4 weeks or at about 12 weeks were pooled, since spike-specific TCR depth and breadth were not found to differ between the two schedules. TCR sequencing covered fewer than 250 trial participants: 207 given two doses of AZD1222 and some 25 given two doses of MenACWY control vaccine. Enrollment into the trials was organized by age into subgroups of 18-55, 56-69 and 70-plus years, and those subgroups contained about 160, 30 and 59 TCR-sequenced participants, respectively. What the authors observed across the whole study: Because no day 14 peak-response samples were available, the repertoires could be characterized only after the peak T cell response. Reportedly, close to half of the unique spike-specific TCRs recognized epitopes lying outside the regions that are mutated in the B.1.351 and B.1.1.7 variants. The 56-69-year group was small, and its depth increase did not reach significance, likely because of low power. Spike-specific TCR breadth and depth rose significantly after two AZD1222 doses compared with day 0 and with MenACWY recipients. Vaccine-associated CD4 TCRs spanned the whole spike protein, with dominant responses in regions 160-218 and 743-854. Participants were mostly white British, with more females than males. The authors suggested clonal diversity may have been underestimated. Conclusions about previously exposed vaccinees were limited because only six AZD1222 recipients were SARS-CoV-2 seropositive at baseline.

In its sample, this clone was seen a few times. Its cognate antigen has yet to be identified. No base-level quality is on record; no much larger clone is a single base apart. What the time point label conveys for this sample: baseline before first vaccination. The vaccinee samples were drawn from two UK trials, COV001 and COV002, one of which was a single-blind randomized controlled phase 2/3 trial testing AZD1222 (ChAdOx1 nCoV-19) in healthy adults. Trial participant PBMC samples were collected at day 0 and day 28 after the second dose for TCRbeta chain sequencing. The CDR3 regions of human TCRbeta chains were analyzed by immunosequencing. As for the original processing: Repertoire TCRs were checked for matches against a reference library of SARS-CoV-2-specific TCRs that had been generated using the MIRA antigen-specificity platform. Breadth was defined as the fraction of unique TCRs that were SARS-CoV-2-associated, and depth was defined as the fraction of total T cells that were SARS-CoV-2-associated. Using the MIRA data, each spike-specific TCR was assigned both to the spike region to which the TCR was reactive and to a CD4 or CD8 class. Log10-transformed breadth and depth values were compared by one-way ANOVA with Sidak's multiple comparisons tests. Held by TCRdb, this immuneACCESS table contains in-frame sequences only and omits some clones. Under half of the omission traces to an unresolved V gene where checked; the cause of the rest is unknown. Clone size and the V and J calls come from that table; the DNA yielded D and trimming. The sample has 100,000 to 150,000 clones on record, 90% of them singletons. 6.9% of the sample is in the top ten clones.

The receptor was derived from an adult in good health. The material sequenced was peripheral blood, taken on day 0 of AZD1222 vaccination.

The CDR3 loop reads CASSGQGLGYTF. At the DNA level, the sequence is TGTGCCAGCAGCGGACAGGGGCTTGGCTACACCTTC. The sequence is built from TRBV2 and TRBJ1-2, with 9 bases matching TRBD1. The CDR3, from cysteine to phenylalanine, totals 12 residues. The sequence is cut down to CDR3 DNA, 36 bases in frame from base 1. Unmatched junction bases come to 3, with V trimmed by 6 bases and J by 7 bases. The germline V gene specifies SNHLY as CDR1 and FYNNEI as CDR2.